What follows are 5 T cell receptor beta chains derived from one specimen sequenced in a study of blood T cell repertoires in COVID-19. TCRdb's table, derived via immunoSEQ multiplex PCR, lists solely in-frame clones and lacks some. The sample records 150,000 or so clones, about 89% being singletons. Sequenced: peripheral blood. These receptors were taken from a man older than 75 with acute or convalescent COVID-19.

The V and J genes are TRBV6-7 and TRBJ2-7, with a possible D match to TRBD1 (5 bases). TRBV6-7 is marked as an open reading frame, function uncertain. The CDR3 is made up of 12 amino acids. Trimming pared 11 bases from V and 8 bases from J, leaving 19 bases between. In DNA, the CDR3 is TGTGCCTTCGCGCGCAGGGCAAATCAGCAGTACTTC. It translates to CAFARRANQQYF.

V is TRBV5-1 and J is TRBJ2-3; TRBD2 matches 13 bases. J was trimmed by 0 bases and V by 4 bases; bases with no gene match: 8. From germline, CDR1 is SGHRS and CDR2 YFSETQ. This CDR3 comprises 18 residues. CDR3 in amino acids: CASSRELAGGTSTDTQYF. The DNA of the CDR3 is TGCGCCAGCAGCAGAGAACTAGCGGGGGGGACTAGCACAGATACGCAGTATTTT.

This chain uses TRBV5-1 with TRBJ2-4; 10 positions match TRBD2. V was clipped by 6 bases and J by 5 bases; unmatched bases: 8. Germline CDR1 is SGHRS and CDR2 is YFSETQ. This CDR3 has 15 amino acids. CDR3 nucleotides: TGCGCCAGCACCGACCGCGGACTAGCGGAAAACATTCAGTACTTC. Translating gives CASTDRGLAENIQYF.

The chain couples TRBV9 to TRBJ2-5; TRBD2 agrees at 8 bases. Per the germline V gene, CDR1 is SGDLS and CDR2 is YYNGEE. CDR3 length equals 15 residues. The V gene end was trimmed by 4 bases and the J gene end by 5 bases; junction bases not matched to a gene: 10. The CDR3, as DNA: TGTGCCAGCAGCCCCGCCGGGACTAGAAGCGAGACCCAGTACTTC. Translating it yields CASSPAGTRSETQYF.

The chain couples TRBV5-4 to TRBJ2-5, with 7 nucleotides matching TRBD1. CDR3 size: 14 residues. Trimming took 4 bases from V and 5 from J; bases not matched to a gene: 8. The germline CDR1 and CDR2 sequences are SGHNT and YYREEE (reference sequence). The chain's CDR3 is CASSPDRVRETQYF. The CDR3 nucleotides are TGTGCCAGCAGCCCCGACAGGGTACGGGAGACCCAGTACTTC.